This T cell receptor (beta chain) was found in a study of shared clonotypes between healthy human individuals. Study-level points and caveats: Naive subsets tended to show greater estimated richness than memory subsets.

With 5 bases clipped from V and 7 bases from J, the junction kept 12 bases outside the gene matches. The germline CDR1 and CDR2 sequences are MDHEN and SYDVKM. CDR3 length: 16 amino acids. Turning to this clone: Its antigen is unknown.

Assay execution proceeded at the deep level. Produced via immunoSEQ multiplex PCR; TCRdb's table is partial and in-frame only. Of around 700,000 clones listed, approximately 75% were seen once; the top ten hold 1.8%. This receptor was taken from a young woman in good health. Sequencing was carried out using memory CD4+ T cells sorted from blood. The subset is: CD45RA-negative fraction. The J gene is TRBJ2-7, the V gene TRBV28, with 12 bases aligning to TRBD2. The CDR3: CASSPPWTSGKGEQYF. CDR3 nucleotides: TGTGCCAGCAGTCCCCCCTGGACTAGCGGGAAGGGGGAGCAGTACTTC.